This T cell receptor beta chain appears in the sequencing data of a study of early T cells in non-severe SARS-CoV-2 infection. Study-wide findings and caveats: The matching step, a VDJdb search, favored anti-spike CD8 responses and missed private and CD4 specificities.

TCRdb re-called the 5' RACE reads through MiXCR, storing one row per CDR3 protein. This sample carries some 90,000 distinct CDR3 sequences, 15% of them seen once, and the ten largest clones take 5.5% to 7%. In this sample, this clonotype turned up a few times. What it binds is not known. The CDR3 totals 15 residues. The V segment lost 4 bases and the J segment 3 bases; nucleotides outside the gene matches: 7. V is TRBV5-7 and J is TRBJ2-1; 7 bases are shared with TRBD1. TRBV5-7 is annotated as an ORF whose role is uncertain. This clonotype was sampled from an adult who was a healthcare worker with PCR-confirmed SARS-CoV-2 infection or an uninfected control (not recorded which). The sample consisted of whole blood. CDR3 sequence: CASSRQGVNYNEQFF. The CDR3 DNA reads as TGTGCCAGCAGCCGCCAGGGGGTGAACTACAATGAGCAGTTCTTC.